This T cell receptor (beta chain) came from a study of T cells expressing NK-cell markers. Study-wide context: All TCR beta repertoires analysed originated from sorted CD3+CD56+NKG2C+, CD3+CD56+NKG2C- and CD3+CD56-NKG2C+ T cells. Out of eight donors sequenced, seven tested HCMV-seropositive and the remaining one seronegative.

CDR1 and CDR2 (germline): SGHRS, YFSETQ. The CDR3 loop spans 16 amino acids. As to this clonotype: The antigen is unknown.

No DNA is given; TCRdb re-called the 5' RACE reads and lists each CDR3 protein once. Its table records 300,000 to 450,000 distinct CDR3 sequences. Whole-study findings and limits: The dominant NKG2C+ clonotypes represented about 1.0-8% of CD8+ T cells in five or six donors.

This TCR came from a man aged 18-69 years in good health. The V gene is TRBV5-1, the J gene TRBJ1-3. Input material: blood T cells: a sorted CD56 or NKG2C T cell subset, CD4+ or CD8+ T cells, or bulk PBMC T cells (not recorded which). The CDR3 sequence: CASSSDPVTSGNTIYF.